These T cell receptor beta chains were read from a single sample in a study of vaccination effects on CD4 cells after COVID-19. Produced via immunoSEQ multiplex PCR; TCRdb's table is partial and in-frame only. Among roughly 56,000 clones listed, around four fifths were seen once. The antigens of these receptors remain unknown. The sequencing here drew on CD4+ T cells from PBMCs cultured with HCoV-229E spike peptides, taken after COVID-19 vaccination. Every receptor here comes from a human donor who received a COVID-19 vaccine. CDR3s include the opening cysteine and the closing phenylalanine or tryptophan. D genes are given only for firm matches. Size is omitted from some rows. Given values are once, few, many or a class for expanded clones.

clone_size: once; d_call: -; v_call: TRBV7-3; j_call: TRBJ2-1; cdr3_nt: TGTGCCAGCAGCTTAAGAACGGCCAGTGGGTACAATGAGCAGTTCTTC; cdr3_aa: CASSLRTASGYNEQFF
clone_size: -; d_call: -; v_call: TRBV18; j_call: TRBJ1-2; cdr3_nt: TGTGCCAGCTCACTAACAGGTCCCGGCTACACCTTC; cdr3_aa: CASSLTGPGYTF
clone_size: -; d_call: TRBD1; v_call: TRBV6-5; j_call: TRBJ1-2; cdr3_nt: TGTGCCAGCAGTCCCAGGACAGGGGGCAGCTATGGCTACACCTTC; cdr3_aa: CASSPRTGGSYGYTF
clone_size: few; d_call: TRBD1; v_call: TRBV28; j_call: TRBJ1-2; cdr3_nt: TGTGCCAGCAGTTTCCTTACAGGGGTCAGTAACTATGGCTACACCTTC; cdr3_aa: CASSFLTGVSNYGYTF
clone_size: -; d_call: -; v_call: TRBV11-2; j_call: TRBJ2-2; cdr3_nt: TGTGCCAGCAGCCCGAGACCGACGGCAGCGAACACCGGGGAGCTGTTTTTT; cdr3_aa: CASSPRPTAANTGELFF
clone_size: few; d_call: TRBD1; v_call: TRBV13; j_call: TRBJ1-3; cdr3_nt: TGTGCCAGCAGCTCTGGACAGGGCGGCGGTTACACCATATATTTT; cdr3_aa: CASSSGQGGGYTIYF
clone_size: -; d_call: TRBD1; v_call: TRBV4-3; j_call: TRBJ2-1; cdr3_nt: TGCGCCAGCAGCCAAGACCGGAACGACAGGGGAGCCTTTACACATGAGCAGTTCTTC; cdr3_aa: CASSQDRNDRGAFTHEQFF
clone_size: -; d_call: -; v_call: TRBV4-1; j_call: TRBJ2-5; cdr3_nt: TGCGCCAGCAGCCGGCAGGAGGGGGAGACCCAGTACTTC; cdr3_aa: CASSRQEGETQYF
clone_size: -; d_call: -; v_call: TRBV3-1/TRBV3-2; j_call: TRBJ2-1; cdr3_nt: TGTGCCAGCAGCATTCGAAACGCCGGGAATGAGCAGTTCTTC; cdr3_aa: CASSIRNAGNEQFF
clone_size: -; d_call: -; v_call: TRBV7-3; j_call: TRBJ2-3; cdr3_nt: TGTGCCAGCAGCTTATTTGGAGATACGCAGTATTTT; cdr3_aa: CASSLFGDTQYF